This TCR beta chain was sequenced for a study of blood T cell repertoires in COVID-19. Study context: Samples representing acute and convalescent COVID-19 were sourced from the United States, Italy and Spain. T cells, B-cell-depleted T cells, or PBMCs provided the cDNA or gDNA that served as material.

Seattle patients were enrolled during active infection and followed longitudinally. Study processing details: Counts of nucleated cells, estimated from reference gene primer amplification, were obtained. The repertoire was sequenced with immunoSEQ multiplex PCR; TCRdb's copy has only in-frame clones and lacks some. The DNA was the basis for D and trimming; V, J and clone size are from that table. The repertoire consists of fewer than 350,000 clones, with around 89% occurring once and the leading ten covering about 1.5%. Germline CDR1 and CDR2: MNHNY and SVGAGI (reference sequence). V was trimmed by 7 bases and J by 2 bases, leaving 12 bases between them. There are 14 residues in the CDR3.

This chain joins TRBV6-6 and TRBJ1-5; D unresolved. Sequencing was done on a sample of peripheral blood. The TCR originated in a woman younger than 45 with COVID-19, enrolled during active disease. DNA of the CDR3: TGTGCCAGCAAGGCGGGGTCAGGCAATCAGCCCCAGCATTTT. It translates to CASKAGSGNQPQHF.